One and the same sample provided the 30 T cell receptor beta chains below, sequenced in a study of shared clonotypes between healthy human individuals. Sequencing was performed with immunoSEQ multiplex PCR; in TCRdb, only in-frame clones are kept and a portion is missing. The table records roughly 1,100,000 clones, about 75% of them present only once. Input material: memory CD4+ T cells sorted from blood. Subset defined: CD45RA-negative fraction. The receptors originated from a man between 18 and 29 years old in good health.

The chain joins TRBV28 to TRBJ1-3; D gene uncertain. CDR3 size: 15 residues. The germline CDR1 and CDR2 sequences are MDHEN and SYDVKM. The germline V and J ends were trimmed by 5 bases and 0 bases, with 11 bases remaining between them. DNA for the CDR3: TGTGCCAGCAGTCAACGACCGAGCTCTGGAAACACCATATATTTT. Translating gives CASSQRPSSGNTIYF.

Comment on this clone: This may stem from a read error, because a much larger clone lies one nucleotide away. At the DNA level, this CDR3 is encoded by other sequences in the same sample as well. The chain is built from TRBV6-1 and TRBJ1-2; TRBD1 aligns across 9 bases. Trimming took 3 bases from V and 1 from J; bases not matched to a gene: 0. The V gene's germline CDR1 is MNHNS and CDR2 SASEGT. This CDR3 is built from 14 residues. For the CDR3, the DNA is TGTGCCAGCAGTGAGGACAGGGGTAACTATGGCTACACCTTC. Amino acids: CASSEDRGNYGYTF.

The chain couples TRBV19 to TRBJ2-7; maybe TRBD1 (6 bases). Trimming stripped 3 bases from V and 8 bases from J, with 14 bases between. CDR3 size: 13 residues. Germline CDR1 reads LNHDA; CDR2 reads SQIVND (reference sequence). DNA of the CDR3: TGTGCCAGTAGTATTGAGGACAGAGGCCAGCAGTACTTC. This encodes CASSIEDRGQQYF.

V and J are TRBV5-6 and TRBJ2-5; the D gene is possibly TRBD2 (6 bases). The CDR3 runs 11 residues. V dropped 1 base and J dropped 11 bases, with 9 bases sitting between them. The germline gives CDR1 SGHDT, CDR2 YYEEEE. CDR3 loop: CASSLFREQYF. CDR3 DNA: TGTGCCAGCAGCTTGTTCCGGGAGCAGTACTTC.

This chain connects TRBV18 to TRBJ1-5; possibly TRBD1 for D (6 bases). Trimming shortened V by 2 bases and J by 1 base, and 9 bases separated the two germline ends. The CDR3 has 15 amino acids. Germline loops: CDR1 KGHSH, CDR2 LQKENI. The DNA for the CDR3 is TGTGCCAGCTCACCAGGGGGGCCAAGCAATCAGCCCCAGCATTTT. It encodes CASSPGGPSNQPQHF.

The chain links TRBV9 to TRBJ2-3; a weak D match, TRBD1 (6 bases). Per the germline V gene, CDR1 is SGDLS and CDR2 is YYNGEE. This CDR3 is 15 amino acids long. The V end lost 4 bases, the J end lost 2 bases, and 14 bases lay between the germline ends. CDR3 in DNA: TGTGCCAGCAGCTCCCATTCAGGGGTCACAGATACGCAGTATTTT. Translation gives CASSSHSGVTDTQYF.

The chain is built from TRBV6-1 and TRBJ1-1, with D tentatively TRBD1 (6 bases). Between the trimmed V and J ends, which lost 8 bases and 2 bases, there was a span of 12 bases. CDR3 size: 13 residues. CDR1 is MNHNS, CDR2 SASEGT, per germline. CDR3 coding DNA: TGTGCCAGCTTCGGGACATTCAACACTGAAGCTTTCTTT. Amino acid sequence: CASFGTFNTEAFF.

This clone was detected a few times. The V call is TRBV5-5, the J call TRBJ2-1; no clear D gene. Trimming took 6 bases from V and 6 from J, leaving 7 bases between them. The germline gives CDR1 SGHKS, CDR2 YYEKEE (reference sequence). CDR3 length: 11 residues. The chain's CDR3 is CASKGFNEQFF. In DNA form, the CDR3 reads TGTGCCAGCAAGGGCTTCAATGAGCAGTTCTTC. Full variable domain (missing parts from reference TRBV5-5 and TRBJ2-1): DAGVTQSPTHLIKTRGQQVTLRCSPISGHKSVSWYQQVLGQGPQFIFQYYEKEERGRGNFPDRFSARQFPNYSSELNVNALLLGDSALYLCASKGFNEQFFGPGTRLTVL.

V and J are TRBV7-8 and TRBJ2-5; possibly TRBD1 or TRBD2 for D (5 bases each). Germline lookup yields CDR1 SGHVS and CDR2 FQNEAQ. V was shortened by 1 base and J by 5 bases, with 14 bases between the two germline ends. CDR3 length: 15 residues. The DNA of the CDR3 is TGTGCCAGCAGCTTAGGGGGGTCCGGGTGGGAGACCCAGTACTTC. It translates to CASSLGGSGWETQYF. Full variable domain (outside the CDR3, taken from reference TRBV7-8 and TRBJ2-5): GAGVSQSPRYKVAKRGQDVALRCDPISGHVSLFWYQQALGQGPEFLTYFQNEAQLDKSGLPSDRFFAERPEGSVSTLKIQRTQQEDSAVYLCASSLGGSGWETQYFGPGTRLLVL.

A single count supports this clone. The gene calls are TRBV6-5 and TRBJ1-2, with 8 bases aligning to TRBD1. In germline, CDR1 is MNHEY, CDR2 SVGAGI. This CDR3 spans 16 amino acids. With 2 bases clipped from V and 2 bases from J, the junction kept 7 bases outside the gene matches. The CDR3 is CASSYLGQGANYGYTF. In DNA, the CDR3 is TGTGCCAGCAGTTACCTTGGGCAGGGGGCCAACTATGGCTACACCTTC.

The J gene is TRBJ2-7, the V gene TRBV18; D call uncertain. Between the trimmed V and J ends, which lost 3 bases and 2 bases, there was a span of 11 bases. Germline assignment: CDR1 KGHSH and CDR2 LQKENI. The CDR3 contains 14 residues. The CDR3 reads CASSPQPGPYEQYF. CDR3 in DNA: TGTGCCAGCTCACCCCAGCCGGGCCCCTACGAGCAGTACTTC.

Of note for this clone: Within the sample, other DNA sequences also encode this same CDR3. The CDR3 DNA is TGTGCCAGCAGCTTAGACTACTCCTACGAGCAGTACTTC. Translating gives CASSLDYSYEQYF. The V and J genes are TRBV7-2 and TRBJ2-7; D remains unclear. V lost 1 base to trimming and J lost 0 bases, with 4 bases between them. Germline-derived CDR1 and CDR2 are SGHTA and FQGNSA. This CDR3 contains 13 residues.

The rearrangement joins TRBV12-1 to TRBJ2-3; TRBD2, the table's D call, was not compared with the DNA. TRBV12-1 is deemed a pseudogene. The length of the CDR3 is 12 residues. CDR3 region: CARVAEVRAQYF. The CDR3 DNA reads as TGTGCTAGAGTTGCGGAGGTTCGAGCGCAGTATTTT.

This chain uses TRBV11-2 with TRBJ1-1; unclear D gene. Per the germline V gene, CDR1 is SGHAT and CDR2 is FQNNGV. The CDR3 runs to 14 residues. The germline V and J ends were trimmed by 4 bases and 1 base, with 10 bases remaining between them. The CDR3 bases are TGTGCCAGCAGCTCGGACGGCCGGAACACTGAAGCTTTCTTT. The encoded protein is CASSSDGRNTEAFF.

This clone was detected once. The rearrangement links TRBV2 to TRBJ1-2; possibly TRBD1 for D (5 bases). Germline V gene sequence: CDR1 SNHLY, CDR2 FYNNEI. The CDR3 has 15 residues. V was cut by 7 bases and J by 1 base, with 16 bases left in between. For the CDR3, the DNA is TGTGCCAGCATGGATGGGGGGAGTGATAACTATGGCTACACCTTC. Protein sequence: CASMDGGSDNYGYTF.

This chain uses TRBV6-6 with TRBJ2-3, with 9 bases matching TRBD1. The CDR3 is 16 residues long. Germline trimming cut 3 bases from V and 2 bases from J; bases unmatched to any gene: 6. Per the germline V gene, CDR1 is MNHNY and CDR2 is SVGAGI (reference sequence). CDR3 in amino acids: CASSYPGTGNTDTQYF. The CDR3 nucleotides read TGTGCCAGCAGTTATCCCGGGACAGGGAACACAGATACGCAGTATTTT.

The CDR3, as DNA: TGCGCCAGCAGCTTGGAGGGACTAGCGGGAGTACCTGAGCAGTTCTTC. It translates to CASSLEGLAGVPEQFF. V and J are TRBV5-1 and TRBJ2-1; 14 bases are shared with TRBD2. J gave up 9 bases and V 0 bases, and 5 bases lay outside the gene matches. Germline lookup yields CDR1 SGHRS and CDR2 YFSETQ. This CDR3 has 16 amino acids.

This clone was seen only once. The chain has TRBV5-1 and TRBJ2-1; 8 nucleotides align to TRBD2. Germline V lookup: CDR1 SGHRS, CDR2 YFSETQ. V was pared by 2 bases and J by 3 bases, with 4 bases of the junction left unmatched. The CDR3 loop spans 15 amino acids. This chain's CDR3 is CASSFTSGVYNEQFF. Written as DNA, the CDR3 is TGCGCCAGCAGCTTTACTAGCGGAGTCTACAATGAGCAGTTCTTC.

The chain has TRBV10-3 and TRBJ2-1; TRBD1 agrees at 10 bases. The CDR3 spans 15 residues. V lost 6 bases, J lost 2 bases, and 4 bases stayed unmatched. CDR1 and CDR2 from the germline V gene are ENHRY and SYGVKD. In DNA, the CDR3 is TGTGCCATCAGCCCCGACAGGGGGCCCTACAATGAGCAGTTCTTC. Residues: CAISPDRGPYNEQFF.

The genes are TRBV7-2 and TRBJ2-2; TRBD2 might be the D (5 bases). V lost 1 base and J lost 6, with 9 bases in between. This CDR3 spans 14 amino acids. Germline lookup yields CDR1 SGHTA and CDR2 FQGNSA. CDR3 nucleotide sequence: TGTGCCAGCAGCTTAGGGGGAGTGGCCGGGGAGCTGTTTTTT. Its protein product is CASSLGGVAGELFF.

The CDR3 bases are TGTGCCAGCAGTGAAACCCGGACAGGGAGAGGCTACACCTTC. It specifies CASSETRTGRGYTF. V is TRBV6-1 and J is TRBJ1-2; 8 bases line up with TRBD1. The V segment lost 2 bases and the J segment 8 bases; nucleotides outside the gene matches: 7. The CDR3 covers 14 residues. Germline lookup yields CDR1 MNHNS and CDR2 SASEGT.

The chain has TRBV11-3 and TRBJ2-3; 11 bases agree with TRBD2. The CDR3 sequence is 16 residues long. Germline lookup yields CDR1 SGHNT and CDR2 YENEEA. The V and J ends lost 3 bases and 1 base, in that order; junction bases with no gene match: 3. The CDR3: CASSLLSGRGTDTQYF. Written as DNA, the CDR3 is TGTGCCAGCAGCTTGCTTAGCGGGAGGGGCACAGATACGCAGTATTTT.

This clone has a single count. The J gene is TRBJ2-7, the V gene TRBV21-1; TRBD1, as called in the table, went unchecked against the DNA. TRBV21-1 is flagged as a pseudogene. The CDR3 totals 16 residues. CDR3 in amino acids: CASSKGAGTRPYEQYF. The CDR3 bases are TGTGCCAGCAGCAAAGGGGCCGGGACACGTCCCTACGAGCAGTACTTC.

This chain links TRBV10-3 with TRBJ2-1, with 9 bases lining up with TRBD2. Germline V CDR1 and CDR2: ENHRY, SYGVKD. The junction had 7 bases not matched to a gene; V was cut back by 4 bases and J by 9 bases. The CDR3 covers 14 residues. CDR3 in DNA: TGTGCCATCAGTGTGCTAGCGGGATCGGGTGAGCAGTTCTTC. This translates into CAISVLAGSGEQFF.

Notes on this clone: Other DNA sequences from this sample encode an identical CDR3 as well. The chain carries TRBV30 and TRBJ1-6, with D possibly TRBD1 on 6 matching bases. This CDR3 region has 11 residues. Between the trimmed V and J ends, which lost 5 bases and 9 bases, there was a span of 8 bases. Germline lookup yields CDR1 GTSNPN and CDR2 SVGIG (reference sequence). The CDR3 sequence is CAWGGGSPLHF. The CDR3 DNA reads as TGTGCCTGGGGAGGGGGTTCACCCCTCCACTTT.

CDR3 protein: CASSLMRGEQYF. DNA for the CDR3: TGTGCCAGCAGTTTAATGCGTGGCGAGCAGTACTTC. The chain links TRBV28 to TRBJ2-7; D ambiguous. V lost 2 bases and J 6 bases, leaving 8 bases between the germline ends. CDR3 size: 12 residues. Per germline, CDR1 MDHEN and CDR2 SYDVKM.

This clone was seen only a few times. The chain joins TRBV2 to TRBJ2-5; 7 bases are a match to TRBD1. J gave up 0 bases and V 5 bases, and 3 bases lay outside the gene matches. The germline gives CDR1 SNHLY, CDR2 FYNNEI. The CDR3 has 14 amino acids. The CDR3 loop is CASSPTGDQETQYF. CDR3 nucleotide sequence: TGTGCCAGCAGTCCTACAGGGGACCAAGAGACCCAGTACTTC. Full variable domain (missing parts from reference TRBV2 and TRBJ2-5): EPEVTQTPSHQVTQMGQEVILRCVPISNHLYFYWYRQILGQKVEFLVSFYNNEISEKSEIFDDQFSVERPDGSNFTLKIRSTKLEDSAMYFCASSPTGDQETQYFGPGTRLLVL.

CDR3 sequence reads: CASSPAAGGGYTF. The CDR3 DNA reads as TGTGCCAGCAGCCCCGCTGCAGGAGGTGGCTACACCTTC. The V gene is TRBV7-2, the J gene TRBJ1-2; D is uncertain. The CDR3 is 13 amino acids. CDR1 SGHTA and CDR2 FQGNSA come from the germline V gene. V lost 5 bases to trimming and J lost 7 bases, with 14 bases between them.

As regards this clone: The germline gene is not matched at one end of the junction; a read error may be the cause. The gene calls are TRBV5-4 and TRBJ2-2, with 8 bases that match TRBD2. CDR1 is SGHNT, CDR2 YYREEE, per germline (reference sequence). This CDR3 spans 15 amino acids. CDR3 loop: CASSLVAGNSGELFF. The CDR3 DNA follows: TGTGCCAGCAGCTTGGTAGCGGGAAACAGCGGGGAGCTGTTTTTT.

V usage is TRBV19 and J usage is TRBJ1-1; 8 bases are shared with TRBD1. The CDR3 extends over 14 amino acids. The trim removed 7 bases at V and 1 base at J, leaving 5 bases unmatched. CDR1 is LNHDA and CDR2 is SQIVND in the germline V gene (reference sequence). The CDR3 bases are TGTGCCAGTACCGATGGGACAGGGAACACTGAAGCTTTCTTT. Translating it yields CASTDGTGNTEAFF.